This TCR beta chain was obtained from a study of blood T cell repertoires in COVID-19. Study-wide context: Acute and convalescent COVID-19 samples came from the United States, Italy and Spain. PBMCs, B-cell-depleted T cells, or T cells were the source of the cDNA or gDNA that made up the material.

Original data processing: Estimation of nucleated cell counts relied on the amplification of reference gene primers. This table comes from immunoSEQ multiplex PCR, and its TCRdb copy is limited to in-frame clones, with some not included. V, J and clone size derive from that table, while D and trimming were established from the DNA sequence. The table shows some 31,000 clones, with 90% occurring only once. Germline CDR1 is MNHEY and CDR2 is SVGAGI. The CDR3 loop spans 13 amino acids. Trimming shortened V by 6 bases and J by 0 bases, and 9 bases separated the two germline ends. The chain recombines TRBV6-5 with TRBJ2-7, with D unresolved. Sequencing was performed on peripheral blood. The receptor was derived from a man in his 70s with active or convalescent COVID-19. The CDR3 reads CASRAVFSYEQYF. In nucleotides, the CDR3 is TGTGCCAGCAGAGCTGTCTTCTCCTACGAGCAGTACTTC.